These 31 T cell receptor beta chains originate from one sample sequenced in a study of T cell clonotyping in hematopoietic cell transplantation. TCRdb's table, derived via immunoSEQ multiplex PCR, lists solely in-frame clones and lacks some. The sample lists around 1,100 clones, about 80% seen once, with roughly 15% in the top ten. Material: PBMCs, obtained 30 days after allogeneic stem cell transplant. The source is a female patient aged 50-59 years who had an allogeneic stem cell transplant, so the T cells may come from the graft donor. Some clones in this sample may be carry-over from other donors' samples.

The CDR3 DNA sequence: TGTGCCAGCTCACCAGGCAGGGGGCTGAACACTGAAGCTTTCTTT. Residues: CASSPGRGLNTEAFF. This sequence joins TRBV18 and TRBJ1-1; 8 bases agree with TRBD1. The CDR3 covers 15 residues. The V segment lost 2 bases and the J segment 0 bases; nucleotides outside the gene matches: 2. Germline V gives CDR1 KGHSH, CDR2 LQKENI.

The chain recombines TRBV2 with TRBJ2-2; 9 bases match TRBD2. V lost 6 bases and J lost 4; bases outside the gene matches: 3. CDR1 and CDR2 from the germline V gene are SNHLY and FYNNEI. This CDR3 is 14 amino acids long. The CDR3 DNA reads TGTGCCAGCAGGGCTAGCGGGATCACCGGGGAGCTGTTTTTT. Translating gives CASRASGITGELFF.

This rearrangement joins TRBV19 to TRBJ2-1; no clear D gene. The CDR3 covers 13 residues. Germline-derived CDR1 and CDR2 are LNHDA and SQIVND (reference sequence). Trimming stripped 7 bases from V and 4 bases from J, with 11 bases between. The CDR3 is CASTNPPYNEQFF. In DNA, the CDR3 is TGTGCCAGTACTAACCCCCCGTACAATGAGCAGTTCTTC. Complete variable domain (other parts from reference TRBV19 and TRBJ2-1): DGGITQSPKYLFRKEGQNVTLSCEQNLNHDAMYWYRQDPGQGLRLIYYSQIVNDFQKGDIAEGYSVSREKKESFPLTVTSAQKNPTAFYLCASTNPPYNEQFFGPGTRLTVL.

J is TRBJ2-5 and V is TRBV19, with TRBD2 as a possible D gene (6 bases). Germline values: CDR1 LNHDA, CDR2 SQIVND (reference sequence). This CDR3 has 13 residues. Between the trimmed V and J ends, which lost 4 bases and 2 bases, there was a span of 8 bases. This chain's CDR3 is CASSRDFQETQYF. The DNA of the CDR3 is TGTGCCAGTAGTAGGGACTTTCAAGAGACCCAGTACTTC. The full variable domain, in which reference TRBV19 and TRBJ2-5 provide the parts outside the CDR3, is DGGITQSPKYLFRKEGQNVTLSCEQNLNHDAMYWYRQDPGQGLRLIYYSQIVNDFQKGDIAEGYSVSREKKESFPLTVTSAQKNPTAFYLCASSRDFQETQYFGPGTRLLVL.

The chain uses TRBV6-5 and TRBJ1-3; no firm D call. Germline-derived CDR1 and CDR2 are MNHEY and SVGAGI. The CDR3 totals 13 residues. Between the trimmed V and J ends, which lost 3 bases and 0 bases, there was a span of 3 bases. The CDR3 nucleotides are TGTGCCAGCAGTTATAGCTCTGGAAACACCATATATTTT. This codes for CASSYSSGNTIYF.

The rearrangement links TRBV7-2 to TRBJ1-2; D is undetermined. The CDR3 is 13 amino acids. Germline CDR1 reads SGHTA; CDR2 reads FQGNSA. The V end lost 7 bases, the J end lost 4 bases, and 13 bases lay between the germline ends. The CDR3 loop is CASTVTLFYGYTF. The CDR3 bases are TGTGCCAGCACCGTGACACTGTTCTATGGCTACACCTTC.

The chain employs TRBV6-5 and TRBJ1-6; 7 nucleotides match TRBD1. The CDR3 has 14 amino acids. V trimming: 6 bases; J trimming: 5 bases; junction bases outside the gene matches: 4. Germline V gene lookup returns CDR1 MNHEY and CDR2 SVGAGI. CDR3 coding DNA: TGTGCCAGCAGGGGACAGCCCGATAATTCACCCCTCCACTTT. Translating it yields CASRGQPDNSPLHF.

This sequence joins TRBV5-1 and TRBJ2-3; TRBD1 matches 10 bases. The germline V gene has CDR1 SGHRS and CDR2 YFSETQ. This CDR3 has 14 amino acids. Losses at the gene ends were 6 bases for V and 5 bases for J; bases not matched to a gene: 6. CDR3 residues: CASIRDRGGDTQYF. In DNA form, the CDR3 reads TGCGCCAGCATAAGGGACAGGGGAGGAGATACGCAGTATTTT.

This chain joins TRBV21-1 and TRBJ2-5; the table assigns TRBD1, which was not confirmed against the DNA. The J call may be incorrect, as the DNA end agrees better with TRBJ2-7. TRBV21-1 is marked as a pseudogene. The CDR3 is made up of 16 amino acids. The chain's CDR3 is CASSKASRPSSYEQYF. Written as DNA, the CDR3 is TGTGCCAGCAGCAAAGCGAGCAGGCCAAGCTCCTACGAGCAGTACTTC.

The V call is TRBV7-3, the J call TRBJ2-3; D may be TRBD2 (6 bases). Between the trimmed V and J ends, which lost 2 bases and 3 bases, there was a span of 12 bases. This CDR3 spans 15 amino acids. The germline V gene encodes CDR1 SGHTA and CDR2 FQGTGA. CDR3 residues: CASSLEGGGTDTQYF. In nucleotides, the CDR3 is TGTGCCAGCAGCTTAGAGGGAGGTGGGACAGATACGCAGTATTTT. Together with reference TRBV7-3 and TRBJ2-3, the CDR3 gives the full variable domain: GAGVSQTPSNKVTEKGKYVELRCDPISGHTALYWYRQSLGQGPEFLIYFQGTGAADDSGLPNDRFFAVRPEGSVSTLKIQRTERGDSAVYLCASSLEGGGTDTQYFGPGTRLTVL.

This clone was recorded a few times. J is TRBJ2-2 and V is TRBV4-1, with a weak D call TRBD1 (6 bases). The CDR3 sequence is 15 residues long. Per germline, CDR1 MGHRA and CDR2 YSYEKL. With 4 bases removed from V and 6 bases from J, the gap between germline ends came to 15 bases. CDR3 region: CASSLWAGAAGELFF. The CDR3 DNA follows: TGCGCCAGCAGCCTTTGGGCAGGGGCTGCCGGGGAGCTGTTTTTT.

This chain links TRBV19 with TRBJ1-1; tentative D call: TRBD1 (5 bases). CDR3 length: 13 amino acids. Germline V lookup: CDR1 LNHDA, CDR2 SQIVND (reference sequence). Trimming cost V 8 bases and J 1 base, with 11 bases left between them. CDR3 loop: CASQLGENTEAFF. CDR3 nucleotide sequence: TGTGCCAGTCAACTGGGGGAGAACACTGAAGCTTTCTTT.

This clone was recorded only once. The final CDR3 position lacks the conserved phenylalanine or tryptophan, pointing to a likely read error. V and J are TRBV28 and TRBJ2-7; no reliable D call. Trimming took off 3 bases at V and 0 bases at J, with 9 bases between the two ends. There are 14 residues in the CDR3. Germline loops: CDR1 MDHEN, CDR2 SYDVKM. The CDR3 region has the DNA TGTGCCAGCAGTTTGCACCCCACCTCCTACGAGCAGTACCTC. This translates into CASSLHPTSYEQYL.

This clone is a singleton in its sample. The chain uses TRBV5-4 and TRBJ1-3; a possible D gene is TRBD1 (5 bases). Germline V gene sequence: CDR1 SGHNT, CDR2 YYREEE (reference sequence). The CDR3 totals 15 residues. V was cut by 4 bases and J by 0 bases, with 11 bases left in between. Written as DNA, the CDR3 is TGTGCCAGCAGCCGGGGACCTATCTCTGGAAACACCATATATTTT. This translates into CASSRGPISGNTIYF.

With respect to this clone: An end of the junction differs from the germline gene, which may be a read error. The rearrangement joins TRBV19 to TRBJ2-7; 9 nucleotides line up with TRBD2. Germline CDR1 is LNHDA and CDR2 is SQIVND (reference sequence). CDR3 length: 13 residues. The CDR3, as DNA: TGTGCCAGTAGTTTGATAGCGGGAGACGAGCAATACTTC. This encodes CASSLIAGDEQYF.

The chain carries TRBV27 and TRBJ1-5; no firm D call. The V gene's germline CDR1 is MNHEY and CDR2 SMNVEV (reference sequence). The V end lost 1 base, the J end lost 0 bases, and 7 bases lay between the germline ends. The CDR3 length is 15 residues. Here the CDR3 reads CASSLYAYSNQPQHF. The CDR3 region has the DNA TGTGCCAGCAGTTTATACGCCTATAGCAATCAGCCCCAGCATTTT.

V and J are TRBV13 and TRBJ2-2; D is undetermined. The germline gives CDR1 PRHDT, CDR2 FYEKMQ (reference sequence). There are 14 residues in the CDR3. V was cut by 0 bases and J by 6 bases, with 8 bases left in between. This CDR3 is CASSLGLSAGELFF. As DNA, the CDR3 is TGTGCCAGCAGCTTAGGGCTTTCGGCCGGGGAGCTGTTTTTT. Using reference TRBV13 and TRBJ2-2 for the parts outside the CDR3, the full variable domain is AAGVIQSPRHLIKEKRETATLKCYPIPRHDTVYWYQQGPGQDPQFLISFYEKMQSDKGSIPDRFSAQQFSDYHSELNMSSLELGDSALYFCASSLGLSAGELFFGEGSRLTVL.

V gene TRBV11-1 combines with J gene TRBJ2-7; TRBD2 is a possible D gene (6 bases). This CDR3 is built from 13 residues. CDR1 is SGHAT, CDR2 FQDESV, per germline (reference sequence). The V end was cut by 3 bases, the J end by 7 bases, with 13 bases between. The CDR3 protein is CASSFLVAGEQYF. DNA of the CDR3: TGTGCCAGCAGCTTTCTCGTCGCGGGGGAGCAGTACTTC.

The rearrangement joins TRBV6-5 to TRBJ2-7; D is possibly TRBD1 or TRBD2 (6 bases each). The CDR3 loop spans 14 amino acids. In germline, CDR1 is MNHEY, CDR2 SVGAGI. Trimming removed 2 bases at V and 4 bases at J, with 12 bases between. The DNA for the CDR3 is TGTGCCAGCAGTTACGGGGGGCGCAGATACGAGCAGTACTTC. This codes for CASSYGGRRYEQYF.

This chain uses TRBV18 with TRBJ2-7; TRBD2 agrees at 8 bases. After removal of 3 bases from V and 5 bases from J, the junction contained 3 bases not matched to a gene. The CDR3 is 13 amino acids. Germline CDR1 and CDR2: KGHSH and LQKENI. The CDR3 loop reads CASSPRGANEQYF. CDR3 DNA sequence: TGTGCCAGCTCACCGCGGGGGGCGAACGAGCAGTACTTC.

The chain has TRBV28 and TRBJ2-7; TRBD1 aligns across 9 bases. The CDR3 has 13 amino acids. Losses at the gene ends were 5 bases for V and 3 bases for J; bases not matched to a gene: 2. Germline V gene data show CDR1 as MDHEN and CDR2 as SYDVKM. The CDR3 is CASSVGQGYEQYF. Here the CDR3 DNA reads TGTGCCAGCAGTGTGGGACAGGGCTACGAGCAGTACTTC.

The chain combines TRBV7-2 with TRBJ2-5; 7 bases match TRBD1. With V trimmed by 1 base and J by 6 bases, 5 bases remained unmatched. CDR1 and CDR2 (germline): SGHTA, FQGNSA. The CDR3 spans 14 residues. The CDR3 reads CASSLEGGAKTQYF. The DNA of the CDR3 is TGTGCCAGCAGCTTAGAAGGGGGCGCGAAGACCCAGTACTTC.

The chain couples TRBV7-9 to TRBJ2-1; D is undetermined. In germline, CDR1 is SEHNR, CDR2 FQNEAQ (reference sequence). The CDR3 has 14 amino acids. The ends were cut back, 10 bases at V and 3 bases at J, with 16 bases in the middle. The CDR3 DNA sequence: TGTGCCACCTCGGAGCGACTGATCTACAATGAGCAGTTCTTC. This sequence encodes CATSERLIYNEQFF.

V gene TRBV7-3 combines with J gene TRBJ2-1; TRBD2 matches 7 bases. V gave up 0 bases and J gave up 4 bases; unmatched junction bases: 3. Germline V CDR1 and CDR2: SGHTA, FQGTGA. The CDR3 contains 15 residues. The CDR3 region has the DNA TGTGCCAGCAGCTTAACTGCTAGCGGATACAATGAGCAGTTCTTC. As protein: CASSLTASGYNEQFF.

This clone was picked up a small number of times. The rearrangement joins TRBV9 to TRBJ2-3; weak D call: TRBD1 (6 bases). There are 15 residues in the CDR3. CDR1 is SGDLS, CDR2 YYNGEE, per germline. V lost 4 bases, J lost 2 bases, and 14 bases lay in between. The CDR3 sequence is CASSPNPGVTDTQYF. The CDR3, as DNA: TGTGCCAGCAGCCCTAATCCAGGGGTCACAGATACGCAGTATTTT.

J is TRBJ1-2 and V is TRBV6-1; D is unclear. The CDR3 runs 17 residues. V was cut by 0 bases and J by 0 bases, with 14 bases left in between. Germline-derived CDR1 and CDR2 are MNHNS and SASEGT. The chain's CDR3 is CASSEAGRRRANYGYTF. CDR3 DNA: TGTGCCAGCAGTGAAGCCGGCCGGAGGAGAGCTAACTATGGCTACACCTTC.

CDR3 in amino acids: CASSSKDRAYEQYF. The CDR3 region has the DNA TGTGCCAGCAGCTCCAAGGACAGAGCCTACGAGCAGTACTTC. The chain uses TRBV5-4 and TRBJ2-5; D perhaps matches TRBD1 (6 bases). The DNA end favors TRBJ2-7, so the J call may be wrong. Germline V gene data show CDR1 as SGHNT and CDR2 as YYREEE (reference sequence). This CDR3 is built from 14 residues.

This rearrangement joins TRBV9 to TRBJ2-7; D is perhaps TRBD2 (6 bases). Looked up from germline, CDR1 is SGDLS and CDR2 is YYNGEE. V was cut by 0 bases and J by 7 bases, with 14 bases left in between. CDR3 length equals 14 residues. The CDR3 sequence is CASSVAGLGTEQYF. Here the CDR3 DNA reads TGTGCCAGCAGCGTAGCCGGCCTAGGGACTGAGCAGTACTTC.

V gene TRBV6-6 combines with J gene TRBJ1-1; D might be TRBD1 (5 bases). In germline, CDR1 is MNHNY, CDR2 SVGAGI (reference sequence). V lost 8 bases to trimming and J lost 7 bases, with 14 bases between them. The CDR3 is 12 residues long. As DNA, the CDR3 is TGTGCCAGCCGCCGGGACGGAGGTGAAGCTTTCTTT. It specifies CASRRDGGEAFF.

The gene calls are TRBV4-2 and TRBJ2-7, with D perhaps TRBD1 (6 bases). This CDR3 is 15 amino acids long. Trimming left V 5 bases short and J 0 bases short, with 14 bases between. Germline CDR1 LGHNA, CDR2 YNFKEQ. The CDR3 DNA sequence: TGTGCCAGCAGCAACGGACAGAGGCTCTCCTACGAGCAGTACTTC. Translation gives CASSNGQRLSYEQYF.

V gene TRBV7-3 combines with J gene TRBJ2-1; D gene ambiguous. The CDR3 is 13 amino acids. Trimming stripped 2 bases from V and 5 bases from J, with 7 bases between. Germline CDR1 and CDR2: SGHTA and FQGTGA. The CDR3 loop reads CASSLVQNNEQFF. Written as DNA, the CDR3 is TGTGCCAGCAGCTTAGTCCAGAACAATGAGCAGTTCTTC.